The 29 T cell receptor beta chains presented below share a single source sample, sequenced in a study of blood T cell repertoires in COVID-19. Profiled with immunoSEQ multiplex PCR; TCRdb holds only in-frame clones, not every one. The sample carries about 200,000 clones, just over 85% recorded once. Sequenced material: peripheral blood. Every receptor here comes from an elderly man with acute or convalescent COVID-19.

The chain links TRBV5-1 to TRBJ1-1, with 9 bases matching TRBD1. J lost 11 bases, V lost 4 bases, and 18 bases had no gene match. CDR1 is SGHRS, CDR2 YFSETQ, per germline. The CDR3 is 16 residues long. Written as DNA, the CDR3 is TGCGCCAGCAGCCTCAAACCCCTTCCGGGACAGGGAAATGCTTTCTTT. It specifies CASSLKPLPGQGNAFF.

V usage is TRBV11-3 and J usage is TRBJ2-1; TRBD2 agrees at 9 bases. In germline, CDR1 is SGHNT, CDR2 YENEEA. This CDR3 is built from 14 residues. Germline trimming cut 5 bases from V and 9 bases from J; bases unmatched to any gene: 8. This chain's CDR3 is CASSPRTSAGEQFF. The CDR3 DNA is TGTGCCAGCAGCCCGAGGACTAGCGCTGGTGAGCAGTTCTTC.

This chain links TRBV27 with TRBJ2-3; D not certain. Germline V CDR1 and CDR2: MNHEY, SMNVEV (reference sequence). With 5 bases removed from V and 4 bases from J, the gap between germline ends came to 10 bases. The CDR3 is 13 residues long. In DNA, the CDR3 is TGTGCCAGCAGTCTATTCGGGTCAGATACGCAGTATTTT. Its translation is CASSLFGSDTQYF.

The chain is built from TRBV30 and TRBJ1-5, with D unresolved. Trimming removed 0 bases at V and 4 bases at J, with 7 bases between. The germline V gene encodes CDR1 GTSNPN and CDR2 SVGIG (reference sequence). The CDR3 has 13 amino acids. The CDR3 DNA is TGTGCCTGGAGTGTTGAGACTAATCAGCCCCAGCATTTT. This gives the protein CAWSVETNQPQHF.

The chain has TRBV5-1 and TRBJ2-3; 7 bases are shared with TRBD1. The CDR3 loop spans 16 amino acids. The ends lost 4 bases at V and 3 bases at J; junction bases unmatched: 11. Germline CDR1 and CDR2: SGHRS and YFSETQ. The DNA of the CDR3 is TGCGCCAGCAGCCCCCGACAGGGCGGTGGAACAGATACGCAGTATTTT. Translated, it gives CASSPRQGGGTDTQYF.

The rearrangement links TRBV4-1 to TRBJ2-3; 7 bases align to TRBD1. Germline values: CDR1 MGHRA, CDR2 YSYEKL. The CDR3 is made up of 15 amino acids. The V segment lost 3 bases and the J segment 0 bases; nucleotides outside the gene matches: 3. The CDR3 sequence: CASSHQTGSTDTQYF. The CDR3 nucleotides read TGCGCCAGCAGCCACCAGACAGGGAGCACAGATACGCAGTATTTT.

The chain carries TRBV11-3 and TRBJ2-3, with TRBD2 as a possible D gene (5 bases). Looked up from germline, CDR1 is SGHNT and CDR2 is YENEEA. CDR3 length: 16 residues. V gave up 2 bases and J gave up 1 base, with 13 bases separating them. The CDR3 sequence is CASSLQSAGGTDTQYF. The CDR3 region has the DNA TGTGCCAGCAGCTTACAATCCGCCGGGGGCACAGATACGCAGTATTTT.

The chain recombines TRBV19 with TRBJ1-1, with 9 positions matching TRBD1. J lost 9 bases, V lost 5 bases, and 7 bases had no gene match. The CDR3 totals 13 residues. Germline V CDR1 and CDR2: LNHDA, SQIVND (reference sequence). CDR3 region: CASSPGQGIKAFF. The CDR3 DNA follows: TGTGCCAGTAGTCCGGGACAGGGAATTAAAGCTTTCTTT.

This clone was seen a single time. This chain connects TRBV5-1 to TRBJ1-5; 8 bases are shared with TRBD1. Germline V gene sequence: CDR1 SGHRS, CDR2 YFSETQ. J lost 6 bases, V lost 4 bases, and 9 bases had no gene match. CDR3 length: 15 residues. CDR3 DNA: TGCGCCAGCAGCGAGGGGACAGGCCCGAGTCAGCCCCAGCATTTT. Amino acids: CASSEGTGPSQPQHF.

The V gene is TRBV6-5, the J gene TRBJ1-1; D remains ambiguous. CDR1 and CDR2 from the germline V gene are MNHEY and SVGAGI. There are 14 residues in the CDR3. V lost 2 bases and J lost 1, with 8 bases in between. Here the CDR3 DNA reads TGTGCCAGCAGTTACGGCAGGCGGAACACTGAAGCTTTCTTT. It encodes CASSYGRRNTEAFF.

V usage is TRBV6-4 and J usage is TRBJ1-1; D is possibly TRBD1 (6 bases). The CDR3 totals 13 residues. CDR1 is MRHNA and CDR2 is SNTAGT in the germline V gene. V shed 4 bases and J shed 4 bases, with 10 bases lying between them. The DNA for the CDR3 is TGTGCCAGCAGTGCTAAACAGGGCACTGAAGCTTTCTTT. Protein sequence: CASSAKQGTEAFF.

The V call is TRBV2, the J call TRBJ2-3; 15 bases are shared with TRBD2. This CDR3 spans 17 amino acids. The germline V gene encodes CDR1 SNHLY and CDR2 FYNNEI. Trimming took 4 bases from V and 2 from J; bases not matched to a gene: 4. As DNA, the CDR3 is TGTGCCAGCAGTGGGACTAGCGGGAGGGCCTACACAGATACGCAGTATTTT. Its translation: CASSGTSGRAYTDTQYF.

This clone has more than one count but fewer than ten. The J gene is TRBJ1-1, the V gene TRBV5-1; 10 bases are shared with TRBD1. The CDR3 covers 16 residues. CDR1 and CDR2 from the germline V gene are SGHRS and YFSETQ. V lost 1 base and J lost 4; bases outside the gene matches: 7. The CDR3 is CASSLNPGQGPTEAFF. CDR3 in DNA: TGCGCCAGCAGCTTGAATCCGGGACAGGGGCCCACTGAAGCTTTCTTT.

The chain couples TRBV7-9 to TRBJ1-5; 9 bases are shared with TRBD1. The CDR3 loop spans 15 amino acids. The ends lost 5 bases at V and 3 bases at J; junction bases unmatched: 5. From germline, CDR1 is SEHNR and CDR2 FQNEAQ (reference sequence). CDR3 sequence: CASSRGQGYNQPQHF. The CDR3 DNA reads as TGTGCCAGCAGCCGCGGACAGGGGTACAATCAGCCCCAGCATTTT. The whole variable domain, remainder taken from reference TRBV7-9 and TRBJ1-5, is DTGVSQNPRHKITKRGQNVTFRCDPISEHNRLYWYRQTLGQGPEFLTYFQNEAQLEKSRLLSDRFSAERPKGSFSTLEIQRTEQGDSAMYLCASSRGQGYNQPQHFGDGTRLSIL.

This clone was seen more than once but under ten times. The chain employs TRBV11-2 and TRBJ2-5; D may be TRBD2 (6 bases). The CDR3 runs to 15 residues. CDR1 and CDR2 (germline): SGHAT, FQNNGV. V lost 1 base, J lost 4 bases, and 13 bases lay in between. CDR3 in amino acids: CASSLVGGRRETQYF. CDR3 in DNA: TGTGCCAGCAGCTTAGTTGGTGGGAGGAGAGAGACCCAGTACTTC.

V gene TRBV6-6 combines with J gene TRBJ1-1; TRBD1 matches at 8 bases. J was trimmed by 6 bases and V by 2 bases; bases with no gene match: 5. The CDR3 runs to 14 residues. Germline CDR1 and CDR2: MNHNY and SVGAGI (reference sequence). The CDR3 reads CASSYVGTGSEAFF. The CDR3 coding sequence is TGTGCCAGCAGTTACGTTGGGACAGGATCTGAAGCTTTCTTT.

Only one count was recorded for this clone. The chain combines TRBV7-9 with TRBJ2-3; 8 bases are shared with TRBD2. CDR3 length: 15 residues. Germline CDR1 and CDR2: SEHNR and FQNEAQ (reference sequence). The V segment lost 6 bases and the J segment 0 bases; nucleotides outside the gene matches: 5. The CDR3 loop reads CASRLTSGSTDTQYF. The CDR3 DNA reads TGTGCCAGCAGACTCACTAGCGGAAGCACAGATACGCAGTATTTT.

The chain recombines TRBV19 with TRBJ1-5, with D possibly TRBD1 on 5 matching bases. Deletions cut 5 bases from V and 4 bases from J, with 15 bases between. Germline V gene sequence: CDR1 LNHDA, CDR2 SQIVND (reference sequence). The CDR3 is 15 amino acids. The CDR3 DNA follows: TGTGCCAGTAGTGGGAGGACGGGGCAAAATCAGCCCCAGCATTTT. Translation: CASSGRTGQNQPQHF.

The chain employs TRBV4-1 and TRBJ2-7; 12 nucleotides match TRBD1. Germline assignment: CDR1 MGHRA and CDR2 YSYEKL. Trimming at V came to 2 bases and at J to 4 bases, leaving 3 bases not matched to a gene. The CDR3 extends over 15 amino acids. CDR3 sequence (DNA): TGCGCCAGCAGCCAAAGGGACAGGGGGCCTTACGAGCAGTACTTC. Amino acids: CASSQRDRGPYEQYF.

V and J are TRBV28 and TRBJ1-5; TRBD1 matches at 8 bases. Germline assignment: CDR1 MDHEN and CDR2 SYDVKM. The V gene end was trimmed by 7 bases and the J gene end by 2 bases; junction bases not matched to a gene: 4. CDR3 size: 14 residues. The CDR3 nucleotides are TGTGCCAGCATCTCACAGGGGGGCAATCAGCCCCAGCATTTT. It yields the protein CASISQGGNQPQHF.

This clone was picked up one time. The rearrangement uses TRBV19 and TRBJ2-1; 9 positions match TRBD2. Germline-derived CDR1 and CDR2 are LNHDA and SQIVND (reference sequence). With 7 bases clipped from V and 7 bases from J, the junction kept 20 bases outside the gene matches. The CDR3 runs to 18 residues. CDR3 protein: CASTLGRASGTIGNEQFF. As DNA, the CDR3 is TGTGCCAGTACCTTAGGTAGGGCTAGCGGGACTATTGGGAATGAGCAGTTCTTC. Full variable domain (remainder filled in from reference TRBV19 and TRBJ2-1): DGGITQSPKYLFRKEGQNVTLSCEQNLNHDAMYWYRQDPGQGLRLIYYSQIVNDFQKGDIAEGYSVSREKKESFPLTVTSAQKNPTAFYLCASTLGRASGTIGNEQFFGPGTRLTVL.

This rearrangement joins TRBV7-2 to TRBJ1-6; D possibly corresponds to TRBD1 (6 bases). This CDR3 comprises 14 residues. V lost 5 bases, J lost 11 bases, and 16 bases lay in between. In germline, CDR1 is SGHTA, CDR2 FQGNSA. The CDR3 reads CASSLQGDRPPLHF. The CDR3 DNA reads TGTGCCAGCAGCCTACAGGGTGATCGTCCACCCCTCCACTTT.

The chain employs TRBV9 and TRBJ2-1; D not resolved. CDR3 size: 15 residues. Germline V lookup: CDR1 SGDLS, CDR2 YYNGEE. V was trimmed by 4 bases and J by 5 bases, leaving 16 bases between them. The CDR3 is CASSSQGRMDNEQFF. CDR3 DNA: TGTGCCAGCAGCAGCCAAGGCAGGATGGACAATGAGCAGTTCTTC. Together with reference TRBV9 and TRBJ2-1, the CDR3 gives the full variable domain: DSGVTQTPKHLITATGQRVTLRCSPRSGDLSVYWYQQSLDQGLQFLIQYYNGEERAKGNILERFSAQQFPDLHSELNLSSLELGDSALYFCASSSQGRMDNEQFFGPGTRLTVL.

The chain combines TRBV30 with TRBJ2-3; TRBD2 might be the D (5 bases). CDR1 GTSNPN and CDR2 SVGIG come from the germline V gene (reference sequence). V shed 0 bases and J shed 7 bases, with 11 bases lying between them. There are 13 residues in the CDR3. The CDR3 here is CAWSVREGNTQYF. The CDR3, as DNA: TGTGCCTGGAGTGTTCGTGAGGGAAATACGCAGTATTTT.

The rearrangement uses TRBV2 and TRBJ2-5; 12 nucleotides agree with TRBD2. V lost 6 bases to trimming and J lost 5 bases; unmatched junction nucleotides: 10. The CDR3 has 16 amino acids. In germline, CDR1 is SNHLY, CDR2 FYNNEI. This CDR3 reads CASRFTTSGGRETQYF. Written as DNA, the CDR3 is TGTGCCAGCAGGTTCACGACTAGCGGGGGAAGGGAGACCCAGTACTTC.

The chain is built from TRBV5-1 and TRBJ1-6; TRBD1 matches 7 bases. There are 13 residues in the CDR3. V was pared by 4 bases and J by 5 bases, with 0 bases of the junction left unmatched. From germline, CDR1 is SGHRS and CDR2 YFSETQ. The CDR3 DNA is TGCGCCAGCAGCGGGACAGATAATTCACCCCTCCACTTT. The encoded protein is CASSGTDNSPLHF.

This chain joins TRBV24-1 and TRBJ2-5; TRBD1 aligns across 7 bases. Germline V gives CDR1 KGHDR, CDR2 SFDVKD. This CDR3 spans 14 amino acids. V trimming: 6 bases; J trimming: 4 bases; junction bases outside the gene matches: 7. This chain's CDR3 is CATSKTGKGETQYF. Written as DNA, the CDR3 is TGTGCCACCAGTAAGACAGGGAAGGGAGAGACCCAGTACTTC.

This chain connects TRBV5-1 to TRBJ1-6; TRBD1 aligns across 8 bases. Germline loops: CDR1 SGHRS, CDR2 YFSETQ. V shed 1 base, J shed 7 bases, and the junction held 4 bases outside the gene matches. This CDR3 contains 15 residues. The CDR3 region is CASSLLDRVNSPLHF. CDR3 nucleotide sequence: TGCGCCAGCAGCTTGTTGGACAGGGTCAATTCACCCCTCCACTTT.

The chain uses TRBV27 and TRBJ2-5; 8 nucleotides match TRBD2. Germline V CDR1 and CDR2: MNHEY, SMNVEV (reference sequence). This CDR3 has 18 residues. Losses at the gene ends were 3 bases for V and 1 base for J; bases not matched to a gene: 13. CDR3 residues: CASSFLASGQGRQETQYF. CDR3 DNA: TGTGCCAGCAGTTTTCTGGCTAGCGGGCAGGGTCGCCAAGAGACCCAGTACTTC.